Shown below are 14 T cell receptor beta chains from a single sample sequenced in a study of CD8 T cells in Susac syndrome. Random hexamers were used to reverse transcribe an amount of roughly 0.5 to 1 ug RNA. TCRdb used MiXCR to reprocess the immunoSEQ multiplex PCR reads, holding one entry per CDR3 protein. The table includes under 200,000 distinct CDR3 sequences, around 95% detected once. Sample: CD4+ T cells from PBMCs. These receptors were obtained from a human donor with Susac syndrome.

The chain has TRBV30 and TRBJ1-3, with 8 bases lining up with TRBD1. The CDR3 extends over 17 amino acids. Germline values: CDR1 GTSNPN, CDR2 SVGIG (reference sequence). The V and J ends lost 4 bases and 2 bases, in that order; junction bases with no gene match: 13. DNA for the CDR3: TGTGCCTGGATCATGCGTACCAGGGGGCGGACTGGAAACACCATATATTTT. Its translation is CAWIMRTRGRTGNTIYF.

The gene calls are TRBV24-1 and TRBJ2-5; D unclear. Germline lookup yields CDR1 KGHDR and CDR2 SFDVKD. The V end was cut by 3 bases, the J end by 0 bases, with 4 bases between. The CDR3 runs 13 residues. This CDR3 reads CATSDLNQETQYF. In DNA, the CDR3 is TGTGCCACCAGTGATCTGAACCAAGAGACCCAGTACTTC.

V is TRBV20-1 and J is TRBJ1-4; D is possibly TRBD1 (5 bases). The CDR3 sequence is 15 residues long. The V end lost 3 bases, the J end lost 5 bases, and 16 bases lay between the germline ends. Per germline, CDR1 DFQATT and CDR2 SNEGSKA (reference sequence). The CDR3 coding sequence is TGCAGTGCTAGCCCTCCGGGGCCGTCAAATGAAAAACTGTTTTTT. Translation: CSASPPGPSNEKLFF.

The J gene is TRBJ2-2, the V gene TRBV7-2; weak D call: TRBD2 (6 bases). The V gene lost 11 bases and the J gene lost 2 bases, with 12 bases spanning the gap. The CDR3 runs to 13 residues. The V gene's germline CDR1 is SGHTA and CDR2 FQGNSA. CDR3 protein: CAAGGRNTGELFF. CDR3 coding DNA: TGTGCCGCCGGGGGACGAAACACCGGGGAGCTGTTTTTT. The full variable domain, in which reference TRBV7-2 and TRBJ2-2 provide the parts outside the CDR3, is GAGVSQSPSNKVTEKGKDVELRCDPISGHTALYWYRQSLGQGLEFLIYFQGNSAPDKSGLPSDRFSAERTGGSVSTLTIQRTQQEDSAVYLCAAGGRNTGELFFGEGSRLTVL.

The CDR3 bases are TGTGCCAGCAGACCGCCCGAAGGGGGCTACACCTTC. It specifies CASRPPEGGYTF. V gene TRBV3-1 combines with J gene TRBJ1-2, with no clear D. Germline V gene data show CDR1 as LGHDT and CDR2 as YNNKEL (reference sequence). The CDR3 runs 12 residues. Trimming shortened V by 6 bases and J by 8 bases, and 13 bases separated the two germline ends.

V gene TRBV19 combines with J gene TRBJ2-7, with D perhaps being TRBD1 or TRBD2 (5 bases each). This CDR3 spans 14 amino acids. Trimming pared 10 bases from V and 6 bases from J, leaving 22 bases between. Germline loops: CDR1 LNHDA, CDR2 SQIVND (reference sequence). This chain's CDR3 is CATTEGQGRGEQYF. DNA for the CDR3: TGTGCCACGACCGAGGGGCAGGGAAGAGGCGAGCAGTACTTC.

The DNA for the CDR3 is TGCAGCGTTTCGGGGTTACCTGGACAAAGGAATGAGCAGTTCTTC. Translating gives CSVSGLPGQRNEQFF. This chain connects TRBV29-1 to TRBJ2-1; D possibly uses TRBD1 or TRBD2 (5 bases each). The germline CDR1 and CDR2 sequences are SQVTM and ANQGSEA. The V end was cut by 5 bases, the J end by 7 bases, with 21 bases between. This CDR3 has 15 residues.

The genes are TRBV4-2 and TRBJ2-2; TRBD2 matches 10 bases. CDR3 length: 16 residues. The germline V gene has CDR1 LGHNA and CDR2 YNFKEQ. V dropped 2 bases and J dropped 7; count of bases not matched to a gene: 7. CDR3 in DNA: TGTGCCAGCAGCCAAAGGGGGCTAGCGGGGGACGGGGAGCTGTTTTTT. Protein: CASSQRGLAGDGELFF.

The genes are TRBV29-1 and TRBJ1-5, with 7 bases identical to TRBD1. This CDR3 comprises 13 residues. CDR1 and CDR2 (germline): SQVTM, ANQGSEA. With V trimmed by 6 bases and J by 6 bases, 8 bases remained unmatched. In DNA form, the CDR3 reads TGCAGCGTAGCAGGGGGGACGGGTCAGCCCCAGCATTTT. Protein: CSVAGGTGQPQHF.

V and J are TRBV4-2 and TRBJ2-5; TRBD2 matches 10 bases. This CDR3 is 16 amino acids long. The trim removed 0 bases at V and 2 bases at J, leaving 3 bases unmatched. Germline V gives CDR1 LGHNA, CDR2 YNFKEQ. The CDR3 protein is CASSQELAGAQETQYF. The CDR3 DNA reads as TGTGCCAGCAGCCAAGAGCTAGCGGGGGCTCAAGAGACCCAGTACTTC.

The chain combines TRBV6-2 or TRBV6-3 with TRBJ2-2; D not resolved. The CDR3 runs 11 residues. V gave up 8 bases and J gave up 6 bases, with 7 bases separating them. From germline, CDR1 is MNHEY and CDR2 SVGEGT. CDR3 sequence (DNA): TGTGCCAGCTATGGAGCCGGGGAGCTGTTTTTT. It is translated as CASYGAGELFF.

CDR3 amino acids: CASSSSSNGVIQYF. In DNA, the CDR3 is TGTGCCAGCAGTTCAAGCTCCAACGGGGTCATTCAGTACTTC. The chain recombines TRBV27 with TRBJ2-4; TRBD2 is a possible D gene (5 bases). Germline V CDR1 and CDR2: MNHEY, SMNVEV (reference sequence). The CDR3 has 14 residues. Trimming removed 4 bases from V and 9 bases from J, with 16 bases in between.

The gene calls are TRBV20-1 and TRBJ2-4; TRBD2 agrees at 7 bases. The CDR3 has 13 residues. Losses at the gene ends were 6 bases for V and 4 bases for J; bases not matched to a gene: 6. Germline lookup yields CDR1 DFQATT and CDR2 SNEGSKA (reference sequence). CDR3 sequence: CSAGGLVKNIQYF. For the CDR3, the DNA is TGCAGTGCCGGCGGACTAGTGAAAAACATTCAGTACTTC.

The chain couples TRBV20-1 to TRBJ2-5, with no clear D. This CDR3 comprises 13 residues. Germline assignment: CDR1 DFQATT and CDR2 SNEGSKA (reference sequence). V lost 1 base, J lost 1 base, and 7 bases lay in between. CDR3 in amino acids: CSARGTTQETQYF. The CDR3 DNA reads TGCAGTGCTAGAGGAACTACCCAAGAGACCCAGTACTTC.